The rows below give T cell receptor beta chains drawn from one sample of a study of T cell responses to AZD1222 COVID-19 vaccine. The method was immunoSEQ multiplex PCR; TCRdb's version includes in-frame clones alone and lacks a portion of them. The table has some 190,000 clones, roughly 88% seen once. This specimen was peripheral blood, taken on day 0 of AZD1222 vaccination. The receptors were sampled from an adult in good health. CDR3s include the opening cysteine and the closing phenylalanine or tryptophan. Each record gives: CDR3 protein, CDR3 DNA, V gene, J gene, clone size, D gene. D genes are given only for firm matches. Clone size is given for some rows only: seen once, a few or many times, or a class if the clone is expanded.

CASSPGGMYIQYF	TGTGCCAGCAGCCCCGGAGGGATGTACATTCAGTACTTC	TRBV3-1/TRBV3-2	TRBJ2-4	NA	NA
CASSQGLLNTEAFF	TGTGCCAGCAGCCAAGGACTCCTGAACACTGAAGCTTTCTTT	TRBV3-1/TRBV3-2	TRBJ1-1	NA	NA
CSVEGVGNQPQHF	TGCAGCGTTGAGGGGGTGGGGAATCAGCCCCAGCATTTT	TRBV29-1	TRBJ1-5	NA	NA
CASSQEGSGASYEQYF	TGCGCCAGCAGCCAAGAAGGGTCGGGGGCCTCGTACGAGCAGTACTTC	TRBV4-1	TRBJ2-7	NA	NA
CASSLVAGVAEQYF	TGCGCCAGCAGCTTGGTCGCAGGGGTGGCTGAGCAGTACTTC	TRBV5-1	TRBJ2-7	few	NA
CASSYGLGGGQPQHF	TGTGCTAGCAGTTACGGTTTGGGGGGCGGACAGCCCCAGCATTTT	TRBV6-2/TRBV6-3	TRBJ1-5	NA	NA
CSVQGGRGSPLHF	TGCAGCGTTCAAGGCGGGCGAGGGTCACCCCTCCACTTT	TRBV29-1	TRBJ1-6	NA	NA
CASSSPDRFPSYEQYF	TGTGCCAGCAGCTCCCCGGACAGGTTTCCCTCCTACGAGCAGTACTTC	TRBV11-1	TRBJ2-7	NA	TRBD1
CASSLLSSATYGYTF	TGTGCCAGCAGCTTATTAAGCTCCGCCACCTATGGCTACACCTTC	TRBV7-9	TRBJ1-2	NA	NA
CASSIVRGRFDYGYTF	TGTGCCAGTAGTATAGTGCGGGGGCGATTTGACTATGGCTACACCTTC	TRBV19	TRBJ1-2	NA	NA
CASWGRGGRLYNEQFF	TGTGCCAGCTGGGGACGTGGGGGCAGGTTATACAATGAGCAGTTCTTC	TRBV3-1/TRBV3-2	TRBJ2-1	NA	NA
CASAGGSGYNEQFF	TGTGCCAGCGCGGGGGGCTCAGGATACAATGAGCAGTTCTTC	TRBV19	TRBJ2-1	NA	TRBD2
CASSLTGLTYEQYF	TGCGCCAGCAGCTTGACAGGGCTAACCTACGAGCAGTACTTC	TRBV5-1	TRBJ2-7	NA	NA
CASIETGHSGDEQFF	TGTGCCAGCATAGAAACGGGGCACTCTGGGGATGAGCAGTTCTTC	TRBV9	TRBJ2-1	NA	NA
CSASVSGHQETQYF	TGCAGTGCTAGTGTGAGCGGCCACCAAGAGACCCAGTACTTC	TRBV20-1	TRBJ2-5	NA	NA
CASSTVRGLDNEQFF	TGCGCCAGCAGTACCGTCAGGGGGCTCGACAATGAGCAGTTCTTC	TRBV10-2	TRBJ2-1	NA	TRBD1
CASSSSRRSLNQPQHF	TGTGCCAGCAGTTCCAGCAGGCGCTCGCTCAATCAGCCCCAGCATTTT	TRBV6-5	TRBJ1-5	NA	NA